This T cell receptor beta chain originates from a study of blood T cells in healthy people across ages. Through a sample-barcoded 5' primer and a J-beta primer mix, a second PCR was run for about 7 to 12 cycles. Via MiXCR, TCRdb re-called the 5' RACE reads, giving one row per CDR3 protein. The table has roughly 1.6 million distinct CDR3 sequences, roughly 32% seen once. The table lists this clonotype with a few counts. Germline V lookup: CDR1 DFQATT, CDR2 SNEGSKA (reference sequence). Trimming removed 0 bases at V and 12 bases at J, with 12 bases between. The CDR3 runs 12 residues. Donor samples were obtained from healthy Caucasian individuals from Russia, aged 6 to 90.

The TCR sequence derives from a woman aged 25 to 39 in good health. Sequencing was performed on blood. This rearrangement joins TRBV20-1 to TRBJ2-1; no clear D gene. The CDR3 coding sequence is TGCAGTGCTAGAGACCCCTTCACGCGGCAGTTCTTC. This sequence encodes CSARDPFTRQFF.